This T cell receptor beta chain was obtained from a study of PD-1 blockade in classical Hodgkin lymphoma. V lost 5 bases to trimming and J lost 5 bases, with 16 bases between them. Germline loops: CDR1 SGHAT, CDR2 FQDESV (reference sequence). This CDR3 is 15 amino acids long. Brentuximab vedotin exposure varied, and every patient relapsed after autologous stem cell transplantation. Isolated CD8+ T cells were derived from thawed PBMCs through magnetic negative selection. Study-wide results and caveats: Newly diagnosed patients reportedly had lower baseline TCR diversity than healthy donors. Complete responders' baseline diversity resembled that of newly diagnosed patients.

Note on this clone: Its antigen is not known.

Assay: immunoSEQ multiplex PCR; the TCRdb copy retains only in-frame clones and omits some. There are about 950 clones in the sample; approximately 80% occur only once, and roughly 28% lies in the top ten. The material was CD8+ T cells from blood, obtained at baseline. The TCR was taken from a human donor with classical Hodgkin lymphoma. This chain connects TRBV11-1 to TRBJ1-5, with a weak D call TRBD1 (5 bases). Here the CDR3 DNA reads TGTGCCAGCAGCCCTACGGAGGGAGGGGATCAGCCCCAGCATTTT. This translates into CASSPTEGGDQPQHF.